This T cell receptor beta chain was captured by sequencing in a study of neurological immune-mediated disorders. This clonotype occurred many times. Its antigen is still unknown. Study conclusions and caveats: No sharing of CDR3 amino acid sequences was observed among expanded clones across subjects, suggesting private repertoires in all groups. HTLV-1-associated myelopathy had the most TCR clonal expansion, while multiple sclerosis had the least, a level that fell below healthy controls.

The method for making cDNA was 5'RACE, and it used 10-nucleotide random UMIs. Each CDR3 protein gets one entry after TCRdb re-called the 5' RACE reads with MiXCR. The repertoire consists of 40,000 or so distinct CDR3 sequences, with 2.5% occurring once and the leading ten covering roughly an eighth. PBMCs stored at -80 C, 2 million in total, were the source of the unsorted libraries. The germline gives CDR1 MNHEY, CDR2 SVGAGI. Trimming at V came to 4 bases and at J to 0 bases, leaving 14 bases not matched to a gene. The CDR3 runs 19 residues. The sequencing input was PBMCs. The J gene is TRBJ2-7, the V gene TRBV6-5; TRBD2 matches 11 bases. The source is a man aged 30 to 45 with multiple sclerosis. In DNA, the CDR3 is TGTGCCAGCAGTTCGATAGCCGGGACTAGCGGAACCAGCTCCTACGAGCAGTACTTC. The encoded protein is CASSSIAGTSGTSSYEQYF.